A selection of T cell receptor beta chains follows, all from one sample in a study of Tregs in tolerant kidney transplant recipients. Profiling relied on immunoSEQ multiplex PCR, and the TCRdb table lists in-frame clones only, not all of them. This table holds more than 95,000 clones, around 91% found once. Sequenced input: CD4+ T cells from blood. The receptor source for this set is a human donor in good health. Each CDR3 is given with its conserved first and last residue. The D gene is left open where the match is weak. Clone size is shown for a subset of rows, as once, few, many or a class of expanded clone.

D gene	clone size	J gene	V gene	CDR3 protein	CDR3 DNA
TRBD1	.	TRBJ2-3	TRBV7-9	CASSPPHRGGTDTQYF	TGTGCCAGCAGCCCGCCCCACAGGGGAGGCACAGATACGCAGTATTTT
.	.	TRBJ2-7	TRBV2	CASNERGSEQYF	TGTGCCAGCAACGAACGGGGCTCCGAGCAGTACTTC
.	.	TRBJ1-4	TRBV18	CASSPSAGNEKLFF	TGTGCCAGCTCACCATCGGCTGGGAATGAAAAACTGTTTTTT
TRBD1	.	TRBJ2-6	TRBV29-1	CSVLQGAGANVLTF	TGCAGCGTTTTACAGGGGGCTGGGGCCAACGTCCTGACTTTC
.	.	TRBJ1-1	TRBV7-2	CASSLRRGTEAFF	TGTGCCAGCAGCTTAAGGAGAGGTACTGAAGCTTTCTTT
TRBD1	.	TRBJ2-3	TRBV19	CASSIDHRTGAATDTQYF	TGTGCCAGTAGTATAGATCATCGGACAGGGGCCGCCACAGATACGCAGTATTTT
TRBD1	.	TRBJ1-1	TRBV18	CASSPQTGATEAFF	TGTGCCAGCTCACCCCAAACAGGGGCCACTGAAGCTTTCTTT
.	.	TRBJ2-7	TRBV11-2	CASSLTYEQYF	TGTGCCAGCAGCCTTACCTACGAGCAGTACTTC
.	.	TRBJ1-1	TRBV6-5	CASSVPAGTEAFF	TGTGCCAGCAGCGTCCCCGCGGGGACTGAAGCTTTCTTT
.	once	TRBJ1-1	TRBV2	CASQGLGDNTEAFF	TGTGCCTCCCAGGGCCTAGGAGACAACACTGAAGCTTTCTTT
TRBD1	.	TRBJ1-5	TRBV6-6	CASSPRGQGNQPQHF	TGTGCCAGCAGCCCACGGGGACAGGGCAATCAGCCCCAGCATTTT
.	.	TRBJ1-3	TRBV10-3	CAIGQGGRNTIYF	TGTGCCATCGGGCAGGGAGGGAGAAACACCATATATTTT
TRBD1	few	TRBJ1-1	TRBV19	CASSIWGQGTNTEAFF	TGTGCCAGTAGTATCTGGGGACAGGGAACGAACACTGAAGCTTTCTTT
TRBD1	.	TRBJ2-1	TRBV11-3	CASSFRQGIEQFF	TGTGCCAGCAGCTTCCGACAGGGTATTGAGCAGTTCTTC
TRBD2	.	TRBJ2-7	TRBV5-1	CASSSGTSGSHIASSEQYF	TGCGCCAGCAGCAGCGGGACTAGCGGGAGCCATATAGCATCCTCCGAGCAGTACTTC
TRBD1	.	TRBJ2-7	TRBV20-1	CSATGGYEQYF	TGCAGTGCCACAGGGGGCTACGAGCAGTACTTC
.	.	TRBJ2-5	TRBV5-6	CASSPTILETQYF	TGTGCCAGCAGCCCTACAATCTTGGAGACCCAGTACTTC
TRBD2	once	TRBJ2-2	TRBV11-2	CASSPPGWSGGVGELFF	TGTGCCAGCAGCCCCCCGGGGTGGAGCGGGGGTGTCGGGGAGCTGTTTTTT
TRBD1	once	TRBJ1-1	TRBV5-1	CASSQLQGGTEAFF	TGCGCCAGCAGCCAACTTCAGGGGGGCACTGAAGCTTTCTTT
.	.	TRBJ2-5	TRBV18	CASSPLLSQETQYF	TGTGCCAGCTCACCATTGCTCTCCCAAGAGACCCAGTACTTC
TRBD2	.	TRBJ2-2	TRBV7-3	CASSHPGLAGGQTGELFF	TGTGCCAGCAGCCACCCGGGACTAGCGGGGGGGCAAACCGGGGAGCTGTTTTTT
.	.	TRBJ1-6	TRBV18	CASSPISHSPLHF	TGTGCCAGCTCACCAATCAGTCATTCACCCCTCCACTTT
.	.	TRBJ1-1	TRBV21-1	CASSGYRRSAKVRETEAFF	TGTGCCAGCAGCGGGTATCGACGATCCGCCAAGGTGAGGGAGACTGAAGCTTTCTTT
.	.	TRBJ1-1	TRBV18	CASSPDMNTEAFF	TGTGCCAGCTCACCCGACATGAACACTGAAGCTTTCTTT
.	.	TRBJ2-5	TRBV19	CASTVGATQYF	TGTGCCAGTACGGTGGGCGCGACCCAGTACTTC
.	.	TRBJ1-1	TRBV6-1	CASSQEPGGTEAFF	TGTGCCAGCAGCCAAGAACCCGGGGGAACTGAAGCTTTCTTT
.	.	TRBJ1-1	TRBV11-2	CASSGPRALENTEAFF	TGTGCCAGCAGCGGCCCCAGAGCCCTCGAGAACACTGAAGCTTTCTTT
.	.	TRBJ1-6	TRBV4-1	CASSQEGSRNNSPLHF	TGCGCCAGCAGCCAAGAAGGGAGCAGAAATAATTCACCCCTCCACTTT
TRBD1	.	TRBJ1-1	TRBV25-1	CASRPDRGRNTEAFF	TGTGCCAGCAGGCCCGACAGGGGGAGGAACACTGAAGCTTTCTTT